The clone carrying this T cell receptor (beta chain) was found many times. What it recognizes is unknown. The CDR3 extends over 15 amino acids. V was clipped by 4 bases and J by 6 bases, with 16 bases between them. In germline, CDR1 is LGHNA, CDR2 YNFKEQ. The data originate from a study of early T cells in non-severe SARS-CoV-2 infection. In the study overall: Sequencing of bulk RNA from unsorted whole blood was done, without chain pairing. General study points: Anti-spike CD8 responses were favored by VDJdb matching, which missed private and CD4 specificities.

Tagging with unique molecular identifiers was applied to individual cDNA molecules. TCRdb ran MiXCR on the 5' RACE reads and lists one entry per CDR3 protein. This sample has 70,000 to 75,000 distinct CDR3 sequences; roughly an eighth occur once, and the top ten carry more than 12%. The source is an adult who was a healthcare worker with PCR-confirmed SARS-CoV-2 infection or an uninfected control (not recorded which). The rearrangement links TRBV4-2 to TRBJ2-1; TRBD2 might be the D (6 bases). Sequenced: whole blood. The CDR3 spells CASSRRVGGGNEQFF. In DNA, the CDR3 is TGTGCCAGCAGCCGGAGAGTGGGGGGAGGCAATGAGCAGTTCTTC.